This T cell receptor (beta chain) was profiled in a study of blood T cell repertoires in COVID-19. The CDR3 is made up of 17 amino acids. The germline gives CDR1 LGHDT, CDR2 YNNKEL (reference sequence). V shed 4 bases and J shed 10 bases, with 26 bases lying between them. Sequencing was performed with immunoSEQ multiplex PCR; in TCRdb, only in-frame clones are kept and a portion is missing. This sample yields fewer than 250,000 clones, of which around 90% are seen a single time; less than 15% belongs to the top ten. The clonotype originates from a man younger than 45 who had been exposed to COVID-19. V usage is TRBV3-1 (or the pseudogene TRBV3-2) and J usage is TRBJ2-1; D is perhaps TRBD2 (6 bases). The sequenced sample was PBMCs or T cells enriched from blood (not recorded which). CDR3 protein: CASSLQAHSRGIGEQFF. The CDR3 DNA is TGTGCCAGCAGCCTTCAGGCCCACAGTCGGGGGATAGGAGAGCAGTTCTTC.